One and the same sample provided the 9 T cell receptor beta chains below, sequenced in a study of cytomegalovirus exposure and HLA in healthy donors. Both 60 Vbeta primers and 13 Jbeta primers went into the PCR. The repertoire was sequenced with immunoSEQ multiplex PCR; TCRdb's copy has only in-frame clones and lacks some. The table lists under 150,000 clones, about 82% of them singletons, with nearly 3.5% in the top ten. Specimen: PBMCs. These receptor sequences come from a male donor in good health and CMV-seronegative.

The J gene is TRBJ2-7, the V gene TRBV4-3, with 7 nucleotides matching TRBD1. Trimming cost V 1 base and J 5 bases; bases outside gene matches: 5. The length of the CDR3 is 14 residues. Germline V gene sequence: CDR1 LGHNA, CDR2 YSLEER. The CDR3 DNA sequence: TGCGCCAGCAGCCAAGGACAGGGAACGGACGAGCAGTACTTC. Translating it yields CASSQGQGTDEQYF.

This chain connects TRBV21-1 to TRBJ1-2; the table's D call, TRBD1, was not checked against the DNA. TRBV21-1 constitutes a pseudogene. CDR3 size: 16 residues. The DNA of the CDR3 is TGTGCCAGCGGGCCGCGAGGGGACAGGGAAAAAGGAGGCTACACCTTC. This gives the protein CASGPRGDREKGGYTF.

The chain carries TRBV7-2 and TRBJ2-7; D is perhaps TRBD2 (6 bases). The CDR3 loop spans 14 amino acids. CDR1 SGHTA and CDR2 FQGNSA come from the germline V gene. V lost 6 bases to trimming and J lost 2 bases, with 14 bases between them. The CDR3 DNA is TGTGCCAGCAGGTCCACTAGCCCCCCCTACGAGCAGTACTTC. Encoded protein: CASRSTSPPYEQYF. Together with reference TRBV7-2 and TRBJ2-7, the CDR3 gives the full variable domain: GAGVSQSPSNKVTEKGKDVELRCDPISGHTALYWYRQSLGQGLEFLIYFQGNSAPDKSGLPSDRFSAERTGGSVSTLTIQRTQQEDSAVYLCASRSTSPPYEQYFGPGTRLTVT.

V and J are TRBV7-9 and TRBJ1-1; a weak D match, TRBD1 (5 bases). Germline loops: CDR1 SEHNR, CDR2 FQNEAQ (reference sequence). Trimming shortened V by 4 bases and J by 1 base, and 10 bases separated the two germline ends. The CDR3 is 14 amino acids. The CDR3 loop is CASSSDTRNTEAFF. The CDR3 DNA follows: TGTGCCAGCAGCTCGGACACGCGGAACACTGAAGCTTTCTTT.

Only a few counts were recorded for this clone. The chain recombines TRBV7-6 with TRBJ1-5; D call uncertain. Trimming stripped 2 bases from V and 7 bases from J, with 9 bases between. CDR1 and CDR2 from the germline V gene are SGHVS and FNYEAQ. This CDR3 contains 13 residues. CDR3 residues: CASSLSLLQPQHF. DNA for the CDR3: TGTGCCAGCAGCTTATCCTTACTCCAGCCCCAGCATTTT.

This clone was seen more than once but under ten times. The chain is built from TRBV4-2 and TRBJ2-3, with 9 positions matching TRBD2. CDR1 and CDR2 from the germline V gene are LGHNA and YNFKEQ. This CDR3 has 17 amino acids. Trimming removed 1 base from V and 4 bases from J; junction bases left unmatched: 9. CDR3 sequence: CASSQAARLAAADTQYF. CDR3 sequence (DNA): TGTGCCAGCAGCCAAGCCGCCCGACTAGCGGCGGCAGATACGCAGTATTTT.

This clone has more than one count but fewer than ten. This sequence joins TRBV5-8 and TRBJ2-1, with a weak D call TRBD2 (6 bases). V gave up 1 base and J gave up 1 base, with 21 bases separating them. CDR3 size: 19 residues. Per germline, CDR1 SGHTS and CDR2 YDEGEE. The CDR3 region has the DNA TGTGCCAGCAGCTTGCTCCTTATATTGGGTGGGGGGTCCTACAATGAGCAGTTCTTC. Its translation is CASSLLLILGGGSYNEQFF.

This sequence joins TRBV18 and TRBJ2-7; 10 bases map to TRBD2. CDR1 and CDR2 from the germline V gene are KGHSH and LQKENI. Trimming cost V 1 base and J 0 bases; bases outside gene matches: 6. This CDR3 is built from 17 residues. CDR3 protein: CASSPRASGGSSYEQYF. CDR3 nucleotide sequence: TGTGCCAGCTCACCACGGGCTAGCGGGGGATCCTCCTACGAGCAGTACTTC. Drawing the rest from reference TRBV18 and TRBJ2-7, the complete variable domain is NAGVMQNPRHLVRRRGQEARLRCSPMKGHSHVYWYRQLPEEGLKFMVYLQKENIIDESGMPKERFSAEFPKEGPSILRIQQVVRGDSAAYFCASSPRASGGSSYEQYFGPGTRLTVT.

V gene TRBV5-1 combines with J gene TRBJ1-1; 11 bases align to TRBD1. V gave up 4 bases and J gave up 8 bases; unmatched junction bases: 19. The CDR3 spans 18 residues. The germline V gene has CDR1 SGHRS and CDR2 YFSETQ. CDR3 DNA: TGCGCCAGCAGCACGACCCCCCGGGACAGGGGGGGACAAAAGGAAGCTTTCTTT. This gives the protein CASSTTPRDRGGQKEAFF.